This T cell receptor (beta chain) was recorded in a study of cytomegalovirus exposure and HLA in healthy donors (dated by TCRdb to the late 2010s). Background on the whole study: According to a later analysis, the 120 or so validation repertoires were produced on the same platform as the 666 repertoires of the first cohort. The study aimed to test whether cataloging public T cell receptors could reveal signatures of past pathogen exposure. A separate validation cohort of approximately 120 different subjects was used in addition to the 666-subject first cohort. The study combined high-throughput TCR immunosequencing, statistical association of individual TCRs with disease status, and machine learning to predict cytomegalovirus infection status.

Separate from the approximately 730-subject first cohort, the validation cohort of roughly 120 subjects was the group to which the donors belonged. Study-level results and caveats: The classifier was reported to diagnose cytomegalovirus status with high specificity and sensitivity in both the original and validation cohorts. A later analysis lacked HLA typing for the validation cohort, so it scored co-occurrence in that cohort across all 120 or so repertoires. In a later analysis, TCRs clustered in the first cohort were found to also tend to co-occur in the 100 to 150 validation repertoires, with approximately 95% of cluster scores above 0. Most TCR sequences were observed very rarely across donors, whereas some public TCRs were present in many individuals. In the study, approximately 160 TCR beta chains were listed as associated with cytomegalovirus. The authors suggested that the approach could potentially be extended to other disease states and immunological phenotypes. Three of the identified cytomegalovirus-associated TCR beta chains were confirmed in vitro to be specific for cytomegalovirus antigens.

Concerning this clone itself: What antigen it recognizes has not been identified. No base qualities exist here, and no much larger clone lies one base off it.

Receptors were amplified or captured by the immunoSEQ multiplex PCR assay. From the authors' description of their analysis: A statistical classification framework was developed to diagnose cytomegalovirus status using the catalog of TCR beta chain sequences. This immuneACCESS table, as held by TCRdb, lists in-frame sequences with V and J called but not all clones. Of the missing ones, under half trace to an unresolved V gene in checked studies; the others have no known cause. D and trimming come from the DNA, and the V and J calls and clone size come from that table. The sample profile shows about 110,000 clones; about 85% of them were found once. The ten largest clonotypes hold around 2.7% of the sample. The sequence was obtained from a woman aged 18-29 years in good health and CMV-seronegative. Sample: PBMCs.

Here the CDR3 is given as CASSSTLNYGYTF. DNA sequence: TGCGCCAGCAGCTCGACACTGAACTATGGCTACACCTTC. The chain is encoded by TRBV5-1 joined to TRBJ1-2; the D gene cannot be named for sure. The CDR3 covers 13 residues, taking in both the cysteine and the phenylalanine. Only CDR3 DNA remains: 39 bases, in frame from the first base. The trim is 3 bases for V and 2 bases for J, with a gap of 8 bases between the germline ends. Per the germline V gene, SGHRS is the CDR1 and YFSETQ is the CDR2.